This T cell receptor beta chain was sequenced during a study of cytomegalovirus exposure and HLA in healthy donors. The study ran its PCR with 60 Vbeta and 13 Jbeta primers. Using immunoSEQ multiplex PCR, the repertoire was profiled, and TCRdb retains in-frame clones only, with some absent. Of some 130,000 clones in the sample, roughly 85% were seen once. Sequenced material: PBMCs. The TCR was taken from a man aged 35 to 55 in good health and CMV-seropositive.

CDR3 residues: CASSLTGTLAKNIQYF. Written as DNA, the CDR3 is TGCGCCAGCAGCTTGACAGGGACCCTAGCCAAAAACATTCAGTACTTC. The chain uses TRBV5-1 and TRBJ2-4, with D possibly matching TRBD1 (6 bases). CDR3 length equals 16 residues. V was pared by 1 base and J by 0 bases, with 11 bases between. The germline CDR1 and CDR2 sequences are SGHRS and YFSETQ.